The 18 T cell receptor beta chains below all came from one sample that was sequenced in a study of monozygotic twins with inflammatory bowel disease. TCRdb reanalyzed the 5' RACE reads and collapses them to one entry per CDR3 protein, without DNA. Its table records approximately 380,000 distinct CDR3 sequences. What was sequenced was blood. The receptors stem from a human donor with ulcerative colitis or Crohn's disease, or a healthy co-twin of an affected twin (not recorded which).

The chain has TRBV25-1 and TRBJ1-5. Germline values: CDR1 MGHDK, CDR2 SYGVNS. The CDR3 totals 13 residues. The CDR3 spells CASSVGGSSPQHF. The full variable domain, with the rest looked up from reference TRBV25-1 and TRBJ1-5, is EADIYQTPRYLVIGTGKKITLECSQTMGHDKMYWYQQDPGMELHLIHYSYGVNSTEKGDLSSESTVSRIRTEHFPLTLESARPSHTSQYLCASSVGGSSPQHFGDGTRLSIL.

This chain links TRBV15 with TRBJ1-4. This CDR3 has 17 amino acids. Germline lookup yields CDR1 LNHNV and CDR2 YYDKDF (reference sequence). The chain's CDR3 is CATSRDLGRGFNEKLFF.

V gene TRBV5-1 combines with J gene TRBJ2-7; TCRdb calls TRBD1, which cannot be checked without DNA. Per the germline V gene, CDR1 is SGHRS and CDR2 is YFSETQ. CDR3 length: 16 amino acids. CDR3: CASSLAQGQGIREQYF.

The rearrangement uses TRBV5-8 and TRBJ2-3; there is no DNA to check the TCRdb D call of TRBD2. The CDR3 is 17 amino acids. Looked up from germline, CDR1 is SGHTS and CDR2 is YDEGEE. The CDR3 reads CASSGGTSGASTDTQYF.

The chain links TRBV20-1 to TRBJ2-7; TCRdb gives TRBD1 as the D gene, but with no DNA this cannot be confirmed. The CDR3 is made up of 14 amino acids. CDR1 and CDR2 from the germline V gene are DFQATT and SNEGSKA (reference sequence). CDR3 residues: CSARLRTGLGEQYF.

The chain joins TRBV3-1 to TRBJ2-1; no DNA is available, so the TRBD1 call from TCRdb remains unchecked. Germline lookup yields CDR1 LGHDT and CDR2 YNNKEL (reference sequence). The length of the CDR3 is 12 residues. This chain's CDR3 is CASSQDRETPIF.

This rearrangement joins TRBV7-9 to TRBJ1-6; TCRdb's D gene call, TRBD1, goes unchecked for lack of DNA. Germline assignment: CDR1 SEHNR and CDR2 FQNEAQ (reference sequence). The CDR3 contains 15 residues. CDR3 amino acids: CASSRGAADGSPLHF. The full variable domain, with the rest looked up from reference TRBV7-9 and TRBJ1-6, is DTGVSQNPRHKITKRGQNVTFRCDPISEHNRLYWYRQTLGQGPEFLTYFQNEAQLEKSRLLSDRFSAERPKGSFSTLEIQRTEQGDSAMYLCASSRGAADGSPLHFGNGTRLTVT.

This chain connects TRBV5-1 to TRBJ1-2. Germline assignment: CDR1 SGHRS and CDR2 YFSETQ. The length of the CDR3 is 14 residues. The CDR3 reads CASSLGYDNYGYTF.

This rearrangement joins TRBV3-1 to TRBJ2-7. Per germline, CDR1 LGHDT and CDR2 YNNKEL (reference sequence). This CDR3 is 12 amino acids long. The CDR3: CASSQEGGEQYF.

The rearrangement joins TRBV4-1 to TRBJ2-1; the D call of TRBD2 rests on TCRdb alone, since no DNA is present to check it. Looked up from germline, CDR1 is MGHRA and CDR2 is YSYEKL. This CDR3 is 13 amino acids long. CDR3 sequence: CASLGLAGNEQFF.

The gene calls are TRBV4-1 and TRBJ1-3. The CDR3 is 16 residues long. Germline CDR1 and CDR2: MGHRA and YSYEKL. CDR3 residues: CASSQAAVGSGNTIYF.

The chain recombines TRBV5-1 with TRBJ2-3; TCRdb lists TRBD1, though no DNA is available to test this call. CDR1 and CDR2 (germline): SGHRS, YFSETQ. The CDR3 sequence is 16 residues long. This CDR3 reads CASSLDGTGGFDTQYF.

The CDR3 here is CASSAGLVHEQYF. V gene TRBV7-2 combines with J gene TRBJ2-7; TCRdb's D call, TRBD2, is unchecked because there is no DNA. This CDR3 is built from 13 residues. Germline lookup yields CDR1 SGHTA and CDR2 FQGNSA. The full variable domain, rest sourced from reference TRBV7-2 and TRBJ2-7, is GAGVSQSPSNKVTEKGKDVELRCDPISGHTALYWYRQSLGQGLEFLIYFQGNSAPDKSGLPSDRFSAERTGGSVSTLTIQRTQQEDSAVYLCASSAGLVHEQYFGPGTRLTVT.

This chain links TRBV7-2 with TRBJ2-7. CDR3 size: 13 residues. Germline values: CDR1 SGHTA, CDR2 FQGNSA. CDR3 in amino acids: CASRGFGWGEQYF.

The chain recombines TRBV21-1 with TRBJ1-6. TRBV21-1 is noted as a pseudogene. CDR3 length: 17 residues. The CDR3 loop is CASSKERRESLWSPLHF.

This chain connects TRBV5-1 to TRBJ2-5; TCRdb names TRBD1, which stays unverified in the absence of DNA. Germline V CDR1 and CDR2: SGHRS, YFSETQ. CDR3 length: 15 amino acids. The chain's CDR3 is CASSLWDRGQETQYF.

CDR3: CASSQLGFQYEQYF. The rearrangement uses TRBV3-1 and TRBJ2-7. Looked up from germline, CDR1 is LGHDT and CDR2 is YNNKEL (reference sequence). This CDR3 is built from 14 residues.

The CDR3 sequence is CAWKSGRGGDQETQYF. The gene calls are TRBV30 and TRBJ2-5; TCRdb names TRBD2, which stays unverified in the absence of DNA. The CDR3 spans 16 residues. CDR1 and CDR2 from the germline V gene are GTSNPN and SVGIG (reference sequence).